The clone carrying this T cell receptor (beta chain) was recorded at least ten times. Its antigen is undetermined. The data are from a study of T cells in Graves' hyperthyroidism and ophthalmopathy. Study results and limitations: Model-based prediction identified ophthalmopathy a median about 7 months prior to its onset. Ophthalmopathy was distinguished from stable hyperthyroidism by 13 V-J signatures.

Patients were excluded for uncontrolled infection, other autoimmune disease, pregnancy or lactation. Diagnoses were made from clinical symptoms, serum measures (thyroxine and TRAb), thyroid ultrasound and orbital computed tomography. Germline V gene data show CDR1 as KGHSY and CDR2 as FQNENV. This CDR3 contains 14 residues. Trimming at V came to 1 base and at J to 5 bases, leaving 2 bases not matched to a gene. RNA transcripts served as the template for amplifying TCR beta CDR3 regions. Carried out on the TCR CDR3, a first-round RT-PCR used the HTBI primer set. TCRdb re-called the multiplex PCR reads with MiXCR, one entry per CDR3 protein. The sample consists of hundreds of thousands of distinct CDR3 sequences, more than 11% of them appearing once.

The chain links TRBV16 to TRBJ2-1; 7 nucleotides align to TRBD1. This clonotype was obtained from a woman younger than 45 with Graves' hyperthyroidism. The sample was blood. CDR3 in amino acids: CASSQFDRDNEQFF. Written as DNA, the CDR3 is TGTGCCAGCAGCCAATTTGACAGGGACAATGAGCAGTTCTTC.